A selection of T cell receptor beta chains follows, all from one sample in a study of blood T cell repertoires in COVID-19. TCRdb's copy holds only in-frame clones and misses some; the assay was immunoSEQ multiplex PCR. This table holds 80,000 to 100,000 clones, roughly nine tenths found once. The sample was peripheral blood. The receptors originated from a human donor with active COVID-19. The donor label of this sample is uncertain. The CDR3 runs from the conserved cysteine through the conserved F or W. D genes are given only for firm matches. Expanded clones are given a class, and other clones once, few, many or no size at all.

size,J,V,D,CDR3,DNA
NA,TRBJ2-3,TRBV7-8,NA,CASSPQAQSTDTQYF,TGTGCCAGCAGCCCCCAGGCGCAGAGCACAGATACGCAGTATTTT
once,TRBJ2-1,TRBV6-4,TRBD2,CASSDSSGGTNEQFF,TGTGCCAGCAGTGACTCTAGCGGGGGGACAAATGAGCAGTTCTTC
NA,TRBJ1-3,TRBV7-2,NA,CASREGTAGNTIYF,TGTGCCAGCAGGGAGGGCACCGCTGGAAACACCATATATTTT
NA,TRBJ1-2,TRBV3-1/TRBV3-2,NA,CASSQDQAIYGYTF,TGTGCCAGCAGCCAAGACCAGGCGATCTATGGCTACACCTTC
NA,TRBJ2-6,TRBV12-2,NA,CASRLKLGGRISGANVLTF,TGTGCAAGTCGCTTAAAATTGGGAGGGCGAATCTCTGGGGCCAACGTCCTGACTTTC
NA,TRBJ1-6,TRBV2,TRBD1,CASSADRGTLISPLHF,TGTGCCAGCAGTGCGGACAGGGGGACCTTAATTTCACCCCTCCACTTT
NA,TRBJ2-7,TRBV4-3,NA,CASSQGFAGSSYEQYF,TGCGCCAGCAGCCAAGGTTTTGCGGGGAGCTCCTACGAGCAGTACTTC
NA,TRBJ2-3,TRBV5-4,NA,CASSLLGGPTDTQYF,TGTGCCAGCAGCTTGTTGGGGGGGCCCACAGATACGCAGTATTTT
NA,TRBJ1-4,TRBV7-2,TRBD1,CASSLGTGRNEKLFF,TGTGCCAGCAGCTTAGGGACAGGGAGAAATGAAAAACTGTTTTTT
NA,TRBJ2-1,TRBV27,TRBD2,CASSQLAGGPERHEQFF,TGTGCCAGCAGTCAACTAGCGGGGGGCCCGGAAAGGCATGAGCAGTTCTTC
NA,TRBJ2-2,TRBV5-1,TRBD2,CASSLAPGLAPGELFF,TGCGCCAGCAGCTTGGCGCCGGGACTAGCTCCCGGGGAGCTGTTTTTT
few,TRBJ2-3,TRBV7-3,TRBD1,CASSLHDRGLGTDTQYF,TGTGCCAGCAGCCTCCACGACAGGGGATTGGGCACAGATACGCAGTATTTT
once,TRBJ2-1,TRBV9,TRBD2,CASSVGEGRSEKYNEQFF,TGTGCCAGCAGCGTAGGGGAGGGGCGCAGCGAGAAATACAATGAGCAGTTCTTC
NA,TRBJ1-1,TRBV6-6,NA,CASSPNRATEAFF,TGTGCCAGCAGTCCCAACAGGGCCACTGAAGCTTTCTTT
NA,TRBJ2-2,TRBV6-4,NA,CASSSELYTGELFF,TGTGCCAGCAGCTCGGAGCTCTACACCGGGGAGCTGTTTTTT
NA,TRBJ1-2,TRBV30,TRBD1,CAWSVFLTGGGDGYTF,TGTGCCTGGAGTGTGTTTCTGACAGGGGGTGGGGATGGCTACACCTTC
NA,TRBJ1-4,TRBV5-5,NA,CASSLATGSNEKLFF,TGTGCCAGCAGCTTGGCCACAGGTTCTAATGAAAAACTGTTTTTT
NA,TRBJ1-5,TRBV28,TRBD1,CASSLGQGSIQPQHF,TGTGCCAGCAGCCTCGGACAGGGTTCTATTCAGCCCCAGCATTTT
NA,TRBJ2-7,TRBV9,NA,CASSVGPGIYEQYF,TGTGCCAGCAGCGTAGGCCCAGGGATCTACGAGCAGTACTTC
once,TRBJ1-5,TRBV6-4,NA,CASSPGGGSQPQHF,TGTGCCAGCTCCCCTGGTGGGGGGTCTCAGCCCCAGCATTTT
NA,TRBJ2-7,TRBV5-5,TRBD1,CASSLGLGDRNYEQYF,TGTGCCAGCAGCTTAGGCCTCGGGGACAGAAACTACGAGCAGTACTTC
NA,TRBJ1-2,TRBV30,TRBD1,CASSSGQGLYGYTF,TGTGCTTCCTCGTCGGGACAGGGCCTTTATGGCTACACCTTC
NA,TRBJ1-6,TRBV7-3,TRBD1,CASSLTGTGNSPLHF,TGTGCCAGCAGCTTAACCGGGACAGGGAATTCACCCCTCCACTTT
NA,TRBJ1-1,TRBV9,NA,CASSAVTHTEAFF,TGTGCCAGCAGCGCAGTGACTCACACTGAAGCTTTCTTT
NA,TRBJ1-2,TRBV19,NA,CASTHLRATDYGYTF,TGTGCCAGTACCCACCTCAGGGCCACCGACTATGGCTACACCTTC
NA,TRBJ1-4,TRBV3-1/TRBV3-2,NA,CASSQALSELFF,TGTGCCAGCAGCCAAGCCTTGTCGGAACTGTTTTTT
NA,TRBJ1-3,TRBV14,TRBD1,CASSHRGLLNTIYF,TGTGCCAGCAGTCACAGGGGGCTATTGAACACCATATATTTT
NA,TRBJ2-7,TRBV28,TRBD1,CASSFRGLEQYF,TGTGCCAGCAGTTTTAGGGGGCTCGAGCAGTACTTC
once,TRBJ2-3,TRBV9,TRBD2,CASQSGTSGDTQYF,TGTGCCAGCCAGTCCGGGACTAGCGGGGATACGCAGTATTTT
NA,TRBJ2-3,TRBV19,NA,CASSIGGSTDTQYF,TGTGCCAGTAGTATTGGGGGGAGCACAGATACGCAGTATTTT
NA,TRBJ1-5,TRBV7-6,TRBD1,CASSPTPGGTYQPQHF,TGTGCCAGCAGCCCAACTCCAGGGGGCACCTATCAGCCCCAGCATTTT
NA,TRBJ2-5,TRBV30,TRBD1,CACQTGGLRETQYF,TGTGCCTGCCAGACAGGGGGATTGAGAGAGACCCAGTACTTC
NA,TRBJ2-3,TRBV5-6,TRBD2,CASSLDLAGVGDTQYF,TGTGCCAGCAGCTTGGATCTAGCGGGGGTCGGGGATACGCAGTATTTT
NA,TRBJ2-7,TRBV7-2,TRBD2,CASSLQAGGLYEQYF,TGTGCCAGCAGCTTACAAGCGGGGGGGTTGTACGAGCAGTACTTC
NA,TRBJ2-1,TRBV14,TRBD2,CASSRLAGGPNEQFF,TGTGCCAGCAGCCGACTAGCGGGGGGGCCAAATGAGCAGTTCTTC
once,TRBJ1-4,TRBV20-1,NA,CSASPPTAMNEKLFF,TGCAGTGCTAGTCCCCCTACAGCCATGAATGAAAAACTGTTTTTT
once,TRBJ2-3,TRBV28,NA,CASSLFWGTSTDTQYF,TGTGCCAGCAGTTTATTTTGGGGGACTAGCACAGATACGCAGTATTTT
NA,TRBJ1-3,TRBV4-2,NA,CASSQVGGVSGNTIYF,TGTGCCAGCAGCCAAGTCGGGGGAGTCTCTGGAAACACCATATATTTT
few,TRBJ1-5,TRBV4-1,TRBD1,CASSSGTGYQPQHF,TGCGCCAGCAGCAGCGGGACAGGGTATCAGCCCCAGCATTTT
NA,TRBJ2-1,TRBV19,TRBD2,CASSIAGGFYEQFF,TGTGCCAGTAGCATAGCGGGGGGGTTTTATGAGCAGTTCTTC
NA,TRBJ2-3,TRBV30,NA,CAWTFFADTQYF,TGTGCCTGGACCTTTTTCGCAGATACGCAGTATTTT
once,TRBJ2-7,TRBV6-5,TRBD1,CASRQGALPYEQYF,TGTGCCAGCAGACAGGGGGCCCTTCCCTACGAGCAGTACTTC
NA,TRBJ2-5,TRBV10-3,TRBD2,CATATSGGQETQYF,TGTGCCACCGCGACTAGCGGGGGCCAAGAGACCCAGTACTTC
NA,TRBJ2-3,TRBV6-6,NA,CASSYSGGRTDTQYF,TGTGCCAGCAGTTACTCGGGCGGGCGCACAGATACGCAGTATTTT